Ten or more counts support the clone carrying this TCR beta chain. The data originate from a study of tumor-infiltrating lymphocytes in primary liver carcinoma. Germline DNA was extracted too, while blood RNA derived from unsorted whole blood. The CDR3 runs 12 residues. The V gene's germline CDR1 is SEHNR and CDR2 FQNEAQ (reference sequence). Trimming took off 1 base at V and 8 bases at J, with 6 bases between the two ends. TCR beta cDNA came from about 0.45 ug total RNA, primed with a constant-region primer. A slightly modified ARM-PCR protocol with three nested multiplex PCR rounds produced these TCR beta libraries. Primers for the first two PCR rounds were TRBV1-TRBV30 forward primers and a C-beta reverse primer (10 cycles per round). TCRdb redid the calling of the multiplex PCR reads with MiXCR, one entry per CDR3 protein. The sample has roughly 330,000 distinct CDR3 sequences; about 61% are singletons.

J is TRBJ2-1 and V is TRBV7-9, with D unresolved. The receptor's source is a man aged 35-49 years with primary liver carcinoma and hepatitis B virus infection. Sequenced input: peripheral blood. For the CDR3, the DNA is TGTGCCAGCAGCTTAGGGGTATATGAGCAGTTCTTC. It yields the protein CASSLGVYEQFF.